These 9 T cell receptor beta chains came from one sample sequenced in a study of blood T cell repertoires in COVID-19. The assay was immunoSEQ multiplex PCR, and TCRdb's table has in-frame clones only and misses some. The repertoire holds 200,000 to 250,000 clones, with under 85% as singletons. What was sequenced was peripheral blood. Receptors originate from a young man who had recovered from COVID-19.

Worth noting for this clone: This may come from a read error, since a much larger clone is one base off. The chain couples TRBV2 to TRBJ1-5, with TRBD1 matching 9 bases. The CDR3 loop spans 13 amino acids. The V segment lost 8 bases and the J segment 4 bases; nucleotides outside the gene matches: 3. The V gene's germline CDR1 is SNHLY and CDR2 FYNNEI. CDR3 region: CASAGTGNQPQHF. The CDR3 DNA follows: TGTGCCAGCGCAGGGACAGGGAATCAGCCCCAGCATTTT.

The chain is built from TRBV12-3 or TRBV12-4 and TRBJ2-3; D possibly corresponds to TRBD1 (5 bases). The V gene lost 8 bases and the J gene lost 4 bases, with 13 bases spanning the gap. This CDR3 is built from 13 residues. The CDR3 loop reads CASLRGKPDTQYF. CDR3 coding DNA: TGTGCCAGCCTTAGGGGAAAGCCAGATACGCAGTATTTT.

CDR3: CASSVRGNYEQYV. CDR3 DNA sequence: TGTGCCAGCAGTGTTCGGGGGAACTACGAGCAGTACGTC. The chain carries TRBV28 and TRBJ2-7, with a tentative D call TRBD2 (6 bases). Trimming shortened V by 5 bases and J by 3 bases, and 11 bases separated the two germline ends. Germline V CDR1 and CDR2: MDHEN, SYDVKM. The CDR3 is 13 amino acids.

The rearrangement joins TRBV5-6 to TRBJ2-2; D might be TRBD2 (6 bases). The CDR3 consists of 16 residues. Trimming removed 5 bases at V and 4 bases at J, with 18 bases between. Germline V gene data show CDR1 as SGHDT and CDR2 as YYEEEE. The CDR3 spells CASRGAPGVGTGELFF. The CDR3 DNA sequence: TGTGCCAGCAGGGGTGCCCCGGGGGTTGGCACCGGGGAGCTGTTTTTT. The full variable domain, rest sourced from reference TRBV5-6 and TRBJ2-2, is DAGVTQSPTHLIKTRGQQVTLRCSPKSGHDTVSWYQQALGQGPQFIFQYYEEEERQRGNFPDRFSGHQFPNYSSELNVNALLLGDSALYLCASRGAPGVGTGELFFGEGSRLTVL.

The V call is TRBV2, the J call TRBJ1-2, with TRBD1 matching over 11 bases. V lost 7 bases and J lost 0; bases outside the gene matches: 4. Per germline, CDR1 SNHLY and CDR2 FYNNEI. There are 15 residues in the CDR3. CDR3 in amino acids: CASTGTGGPNYGYTF. The CDR3 DNA follows: TGTGCCAGCACCGGGACAGGGGGTCCTAACTATGGCTACACCTTC. Using reference TRBV2 and TRBJ1-2 for the parts outside the CDR3, the full variable domain is EPEVTQTPSHQVTQMGQEVILRCVPISNHLYFYWYRQILGQKVEFLVSFYNNEISEKSEIFDDQFSVERPDGSNFTLKIRSTKLEDSAMYFCASTGTGGPNYGYTFGSGTRLTVV.

The gene calls are TRBV5-4 and TRBJ2-2, with 15 bases fitting TRBD2. In germline, CDR1 is SGHNT, CDR2 YYREEE (reference sequence). After removal of 5 bases from V and 6 bases from J, the junction contained 5 bases not matched to a gene. This CDR3 is built from 16 residues. The CDR3 DNA reads TGTGCCAGCAGTTCCGGACTAGCGGGGGGGCCCGGGGAGCTGTTTTTT. Protein: CASSSGLAGGPGELFF.

The chain has TRBV9 and TRBJ1-2; a possible D gene is TRBD1 (6 bases). V was shortened by 3 bases and J by 4 bases, with 13 bases between the two germline ends. In germline, CDR1 is SGDLS, CDR2 YYNGEE. CDR3 length: 14 amino acids. The CDR3 region is CASSDRDRGYGYTF. DNA of the CDR3: TGTGCCAGCAGCGACAGGGATAGGGGCTATGGCTACACCTTC. The variable domain in full, with the rest retrieved from reference TRBV9 and TRBJ1-2, is DSGVTQTPKHLITATGQRVTLRCSPRSGDLSVYWYQQSLDQGLQFLIQYYNGEERAKGNILERFSAQQFPDLHSELNLSSLELGDSALYFCASSDRDRGYGYTFGSGTRLTVV.

The chain carries TRBV19 and TRBJ1-6, with a weak D call TRBD1 (6 bases). Germline lookup yields CDR1 LNHDA and CDR2 SQIVND (reference sequence). This CDR3 comprises 18 residues. Trimming took 4 bases from V and 0 from J, leaving 16 bases between them. Here the CDR3 reads CASSSFPDSFSYNSPLHF. The DNA for the CDR3 is TGTGCCAGTAGTAGTTTCCCGGACAGTTTCTCCTATAATTCACCCCTCCACTTT.

The chain is built from TRBV11-1 and TRBJ2-1; tentative D call: TRBD2 (6 bases). V lost 5 bases and J lost 11, with 13 bases in between. Per the germline V gene, CDR1 is SGHAT and CDR2 is FQDESV (reference sequence). The CDR3 runs 12 residues. CDR3 DNA sequence: TGTGCCAGCAGCACCGGAGGGGCCAAGCAGTTCTTC. It specifies CASSTGGAKQFF.